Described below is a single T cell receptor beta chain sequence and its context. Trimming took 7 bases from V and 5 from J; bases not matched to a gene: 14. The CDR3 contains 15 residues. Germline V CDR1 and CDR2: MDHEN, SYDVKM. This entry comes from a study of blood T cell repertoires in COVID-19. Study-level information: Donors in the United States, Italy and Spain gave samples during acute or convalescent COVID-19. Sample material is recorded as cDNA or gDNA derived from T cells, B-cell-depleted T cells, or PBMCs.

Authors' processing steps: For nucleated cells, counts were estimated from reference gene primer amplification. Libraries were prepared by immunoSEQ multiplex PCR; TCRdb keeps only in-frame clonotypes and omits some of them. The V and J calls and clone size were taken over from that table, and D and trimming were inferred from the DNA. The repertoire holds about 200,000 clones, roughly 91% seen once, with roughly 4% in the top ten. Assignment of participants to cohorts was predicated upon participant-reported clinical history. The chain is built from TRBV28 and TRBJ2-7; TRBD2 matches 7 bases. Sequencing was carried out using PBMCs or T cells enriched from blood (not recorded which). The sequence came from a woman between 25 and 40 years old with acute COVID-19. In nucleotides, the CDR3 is TGTGCCAGCACCCTGGGCGGGGGAAGTCGGGACGAGCAGTACTTC. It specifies CASTLGGGSRDEQYF.